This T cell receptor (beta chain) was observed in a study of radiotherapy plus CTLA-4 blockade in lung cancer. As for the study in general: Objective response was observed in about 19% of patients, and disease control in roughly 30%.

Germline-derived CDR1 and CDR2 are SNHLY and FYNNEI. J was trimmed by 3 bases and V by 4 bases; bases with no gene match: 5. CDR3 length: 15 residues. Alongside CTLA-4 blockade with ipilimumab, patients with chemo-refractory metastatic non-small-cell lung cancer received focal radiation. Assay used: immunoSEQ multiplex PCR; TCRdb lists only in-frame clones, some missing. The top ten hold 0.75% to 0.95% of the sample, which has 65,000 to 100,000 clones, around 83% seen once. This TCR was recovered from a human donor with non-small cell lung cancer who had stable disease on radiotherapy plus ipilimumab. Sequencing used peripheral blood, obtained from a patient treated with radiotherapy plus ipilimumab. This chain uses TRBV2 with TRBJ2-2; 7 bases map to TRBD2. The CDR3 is CASSVSRGYTGELFF. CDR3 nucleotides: TGTGCCAGCAGTGTCTCGCGGGGGTACACCGGGGAGCTGTTTTTT. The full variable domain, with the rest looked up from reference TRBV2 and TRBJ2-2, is EPEVTQTPSHQVTQMGQEVILRCVPISNHLYFYWYRQILGQKVEFLVSFYNNEISEKSEIFDDQFSVERPDGSNFTLKIRSTKLEDSAMYFCASSVSRGYTGELFFGEGSRLTVL.